A selection of T cell receptor beta chains follows, all from one sample in a study of OX40 agonist ivuxolimab in advanced cancers. Clones were read by immunoSEQ multiplex PCR, and TCRdb kept only the in-frame ones, dropping some. In the table there are 45,000 or so clones, roughly 93% of which are singletons. The sequencing used CD4+ or CD8+ T cells sorted from blood, collected in a trial of the OX40 agonist ivuxolimab. Receptor source: an adult with an advanced solid tumor such as melanoma, head and neck, liver or kidney cancer. The CDR3 runs from the conserved cysteine through the conserved F or W. The order of the fields is V gene, J gene, clone size, D gene, CDR3 DNA, CDR3 protein. A D gene is named only where the DNA matches it firmly. Size tells how often a clone was seen (once, few, many) or the class of an expanded clone, and some rows leave it out.

v_gene: TRBV5-1; j_gene: TRBJ2-2; abundance: .; d_gene: TRBD2; CDR3nt: TGCGCCAGCAGCTTGGGGACTAGCGGGAACACCGGGGAGCTGTTTTTT; CDR3aa: CASSLGTSGNTGELFF
v_gene: TRBV6-5; j_gene: TRBJ1-1; abundance: .; d_gene: .; CDR3nt: TGTGCCAGCAGTTCTGGATTAGGGGGGACTGAAGCTTTCTTT; CDR3aa: CASSSGLGGTEAFF
v_gene: TRBV27; j_gene: TRBJ2-1; abundance: .; d_gene: .; CDR3nt: TGTGCCAGCAGTTTATTGCCCCTGACTAGAAATGAGCAGTTCTTC; CDR3aa: CASSLLPLTRNEQFF
v_gene: TRBV29-1; j_gene: TRBJ2-1; abundance: .; d_gene: .; CDR3nt: TGCAGCGTTGTTGGATCCACATCTGAGCAGTTCTTC; CDR3aa: CSVVGSTSEQFF
v_gene: TRBV7-9; j_gene: TRBJ2-7; abundance: .; d_gene: .; CDR3nt: TGTGCCAGCAGCTCACACAGGAGCTCCTACGAGCAGTACTTC; CDR3aa: CASSSHRSSYEQYF
v_gene: TRBV12-2; j_gene: TRBJ2-3; abundance: .; d_gene: .; CDR3nt: TGTGCAAGGAGAGCGGGAGCTCCAGATACGCAGTATTTT; CDR3aa: CARRAGAPDTQYF
v_gene: TRBV7-6; j_gene: TRBJ2-3; abundance: .; d_gene: TRBD2; CDR3nt: TGTGCCAGCAGCTTAGAAGGGACTAGCTGGTCAGATACGCAGTATTTT; CDR3aa: CASSLEGTSWSDTQYF
v_gene: TRBV9; j_gene: TRBJ2-2; abundance: .; d_gene: .; CDR3nt: TGTGCCAGCAGCGTAAGTGGGGGGACCTCCGGGGAGCTGTTTTTT; CDR3aa: CASSVSGGTSGELFF
v_gene: TRBV28; j_gene: TRBJ1-1; abundance: .; d_gene: TRBD1; CDR3nt: TGTGCCAGCACCGTCCCGGGACAGGATTCGAACACTGAAGCTTTCTTT; CDR3aa: CASTVPGQDSNTEAFF
v_gene: TRBV10-1; j_gene: TRBJ1-4; abundance: .; d_gene: TRBD1; CDR3nt: TGCGCCAGCAGTGACTCTACTCCGGGACAAAGGGGGCGAACTAATGAAAAACTGTTTTTT; CDR3aa: CASSDSTPGQRGRTNEKLFF
v_gene: TRBV2; j_gene: TRBJ2-1; abundance: .; d_gene: .; CDR3nt: TGTGCCAGCAGTGATTTAACACTAGCAGATTACAATGAGCAGTTCTTC; CDR3aa: CASSDLTLADYNEQFF
v_gene: TRBV7-7; j_gene: TRBJ2-1; abundance: .; d_gene: TRBD1; CDR3nt: TGTGCTAGCAGCTTAGGGACAGGGGGTTCCAATGAGCAGTTCTTC; CDR3aa: CASSLGTGGSNEQFF
v_gene: TRBV27; j_gene: TRBJ2-7; abundance: .; d_gene: TRBD1; CDR3nt: TGTGCCAGCAGTTCGGGGACAGGGTGGATCGAGCAGTACTTC; CDR3aa: CASSSGTGWIEQYF
v_gene: TRBV12-2; j_gene: TRBJ1-4; abundance: .; d_gene: .; CDR3nt: TGTGCAAGTCGCTTAGTGGCAGCGTTTAATGAAAAACTGTTTTTT; CDR3aa: CASRLVAAFNEKLFF
v_gene: TRBV7-9; j_gene: TRBJ2-6; abundance: .; d_gene: TRBD2; CDR3nt: TGTGCCAGCAGCTACCCCCAGGGAGGGGGGGCCAACGTCCTGACTTTC; CDR3aa: CASSYPQGGGANVLTF
v_gene: TRBV6-4; j_gene: TRBJ1-1; abundance: .; d_gene: .; CDR3nt: TGTGCCAGCAGTGAATTGGGGGGTACTGAAGCTTTCTTT; CDR3aa: CASSELGGTEAFF
v_gene: TRBV5-6; j_gene: TRBJ2-5; abundance: .; d_gene: .; CDR3nt: TGTGCCAGCAGCTGGCAAGGTACGGAAGAGACCCAGTACTTC; CDR3aa: CASSWQGTEETQYF
v_gene: TRBV27; j_gene: TRBJ1-2; abundance: few; d_gene: .; CDR3nt: TGTGCCAGCAGGGACCAGTGGGGGGCGGGTGGCTACACCTTC; CDR3aa: CASRDQWGAGGYTF
v_gene: TRBV28; j_gene: TRBJ1-2; abundance: few; d_gene: .; CDR3nt: TGTGCCAGCAGTCCGACCGGGACCCAAAACTATGGCTACACCTTC; CDR3aa: CASSPTGTQNYGYTF
v_gene: TRBV9; j_gene: TRBJ2-3; abundance: .; d_gene: TRBD2; CDR3nt: TGTGCCAGCAGCGTCCCCCTAGCGGGAGAGACAGATACGCAGTATTTT; CDR3aa: CASSVPLAGETDTQYF
v_gene: TRBV27; j_gene: TRBJ1-2; abundance: .; d_gene: .; CDR3nt: TGTGCCAGCAGTTCCCCCGGGACACTTTATGGCTACACCTTC; CDR3aa: CASSSPGTLYGYTF
v_gene: TRBV30; j_gene: TRBJ2-1; abundance: .; d_gene: TRBD1; CDR3nt: TGTGCCTGGAGTGCGTACAGGGGTTGGGGTGAGCAGTTCTTC; CDR3aa: CAWSAYRGWGEQFF
v_gene: TRBV28; j_gene: TRBJ1-1; abundance: few; d_gene: .; CDR3nt: TGTGCCAGCAGTTTGGGGGCCCCCATGAACACTGAAGCTTTCTTT; CDR3aa: CASSLGAPMNTEAFF
v_gene: TRBV4-1; j_gene: TRBJ2-5; abundance: .; d_gene: .; CDR3nt: TGCGCCAGCAGCCACCACGGAGCAGGGTACCAAGAGACCCAGTACTTC; CDR3aa: CASSHHGAGYQETQYF
v_gene: TRBV25-1; j_gene: TRBJ1-1; abundance: .; d_gene: .; CDR3nt: TGTGCCAGCAGTCAAATGAACACTGAAGCTTTCTTT; CDR3aa: CASSQMNTEAFF